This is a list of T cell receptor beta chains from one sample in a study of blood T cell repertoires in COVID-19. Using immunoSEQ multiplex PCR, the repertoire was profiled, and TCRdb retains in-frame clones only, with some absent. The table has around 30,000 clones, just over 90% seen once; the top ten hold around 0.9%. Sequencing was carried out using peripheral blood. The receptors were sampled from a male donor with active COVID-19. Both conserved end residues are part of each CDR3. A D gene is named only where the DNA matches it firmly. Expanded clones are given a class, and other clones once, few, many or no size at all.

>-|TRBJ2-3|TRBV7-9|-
CASSLVEGATDTQYF
TGTGCCAGCAGCTTAGTGGAGGGGGCCACAGATACGCAGTATTTT
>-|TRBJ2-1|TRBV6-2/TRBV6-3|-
CASSRTGEQFF
TGTGCCAGCAGCCGCACAGGGGAGCAGTTCTTC
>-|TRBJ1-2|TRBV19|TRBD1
CASIQPEGANGYTF
TGTGCCAGTATACAACCGGAGGGGGCTAATGGCTACACCTTC
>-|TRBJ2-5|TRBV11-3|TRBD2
CASSSTGTRQGETQYF
TGTGCCAGCAGTTCAACCGGGACTAGGCAGGGAGAGACCCAGTACTTC
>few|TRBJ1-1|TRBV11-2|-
CASSLGFGGEAFF
TGTGCCAGCAGCTTAGGGTTCGGCGGTGAAGCTTTCTTT
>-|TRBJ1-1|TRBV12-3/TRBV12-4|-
CASSFRGTEAFF
TGTGCCAGCAGTTTTAGGGGGACTGAAGCTTTCTTT
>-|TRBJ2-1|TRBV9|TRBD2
CASSVVLAGGSEQFF
TGTGCCAGCAGCGTAGTACTAGCGGGGGGTAGTGAGCAGTTCTTC
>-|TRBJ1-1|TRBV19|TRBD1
CASSRGRQGLNTEAFF
TGTGCCAGTAGTCGTGGAAGACAGGGGCTGAACACTGAAGCTTTCTTT
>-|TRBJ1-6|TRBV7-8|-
CASSFVGDSNSPLHF
TGTGCCAGCAGCTTCGTCGGAGACAGTAATTCACCCCTCCACTTT
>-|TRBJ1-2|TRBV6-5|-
CASSLRRDGGYTF
TGTGCCAGCAGCCTAAGGAGGGATGGTGGCTACACCTTC
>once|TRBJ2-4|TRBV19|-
CASSIDLGLAKNIQYF
TGTGCCAGTAGTATAGACCTGGGACTAGCCAAAAACATTCAGTACTTC
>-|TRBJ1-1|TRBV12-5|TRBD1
CASGLGGQGATEAFF
TGTGCTAGTGGTTTGGGGGGACAGGGGGCTACTGAAGCTTTCTTT
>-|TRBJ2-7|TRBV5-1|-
CASSLVVSPYEQYF
TGCGCCAGCAGCTTGGTCGTGTCTCCTTACGAGCAGTACTTC
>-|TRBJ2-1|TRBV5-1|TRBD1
CASSLAGGVMNEQFF
TGCGCCAGCAGCTTGGCAGGGGGAGTTATGAATGAGCAGTTCTTC
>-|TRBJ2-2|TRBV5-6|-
CASSFPQGLSTGELFF
TGTGCCAGCAGCTTCCCGCAGGGTCTAAGCACCGGGGAGCTGTTTTTT
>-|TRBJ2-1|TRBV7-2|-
CASSLVAGGSNEQFF
TGTGCCAGCAGCTTAGTGGCCGGGGGTAGCAATGAGCAGTTCTTC
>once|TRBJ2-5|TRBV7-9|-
CASSLGLVSKETQYF
TGTGCCAGCAGCTTAGGGTTGGTTAGTAAAGAGACCCAGTACTTC
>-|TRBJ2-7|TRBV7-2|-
CASSLAPGYEQYF
TGTGCCAGCAGCTTAGCGCCCGGTTACGAGCAGTACTTC
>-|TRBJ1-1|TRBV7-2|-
CASSFAEATEAFF
TGTGCCAGCAGCTTTGCCGAAGCCACTGAAGCTTTCTTT
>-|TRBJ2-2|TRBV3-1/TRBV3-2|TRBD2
CASSRTSGGYTGELFF
TGTGCCAGCAGCCGGACTAGCGGGGGATACACCGGGGAGCTGTTTTTT
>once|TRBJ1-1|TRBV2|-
CASSEGLYSSNTEAFF
TGTGCCAGCAGTGAAGGGTTATACAGTTCGAACACTGAAGCTTTCTTT
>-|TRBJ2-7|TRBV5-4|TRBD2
CASSLGGGDEQYF
TGTGCCAGCAGCTTGGGCGGGGGGGACGAGCAGTACTTC
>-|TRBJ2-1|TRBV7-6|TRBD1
CASRHNTGTEYNEQFF
TGTGCCAGCAGACACAATACCGGGACAGAGTACAATGAGCAGTTCTTC
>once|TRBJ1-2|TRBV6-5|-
CASSPPGQSYGYTF
TGTGCCAGCAGTCCGCCCGGACAGAGCTATGGCTACACCTTC
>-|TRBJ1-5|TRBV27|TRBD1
CASRHRTGINSNQPQHF
TGTGCCAGCAGGCACAGGACAGGGATTAATAGCAATCAGCCCCAGCATTTT
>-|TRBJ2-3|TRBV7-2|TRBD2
CASSLRFLEAGGYTDTQYF
TGTGCCAGCAGCTTACGGTTTTTGGAAGCGGGGGGATACACAGATACGCAGTATTTT
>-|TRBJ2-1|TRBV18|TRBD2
CASSPAGGLNEQFF
TGTGCCAGCTCACCGGCGGGGGGGCTCAATGAGCAGTTCTTC
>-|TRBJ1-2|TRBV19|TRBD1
CASSSQDRAPTNYGYTF
TGTGCCAGTAGTTCTCAGGACAGGGCACCAACTAACTATGGCTACACCTTC
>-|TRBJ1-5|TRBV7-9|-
CASSSSGGGSNQPQHF
TGTGCCAGCAGCTCGTCCGGGGGGGGGAGCAATCAGCCCCAGCATTTT
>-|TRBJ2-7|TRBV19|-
CASSIRWDTSSYEQYF
TGTGCCAGTAGTATAAGGTGGGACACAAGCTCCTACGAGCAGTACTTC
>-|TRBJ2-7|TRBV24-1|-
CATSFGQGAYFYKQCF
-
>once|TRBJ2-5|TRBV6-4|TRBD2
CASSDLTGTSGGAGETQYF
TGTGCCAGCAGTGACTTGACCGGGACTAGCGGGGGGGCAGGGGAGACCCAGTACTTC
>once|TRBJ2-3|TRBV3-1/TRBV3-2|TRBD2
CASTGLAGDTQYF
TGTGCCAGCACCGGACTAGCGGGAGATACGCAGTATTTT
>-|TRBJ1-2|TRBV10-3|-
CAISDLGAGGYTF
TGTGCCATCAGTGACTTGGGGGCAGGAGGCTACACCTTC
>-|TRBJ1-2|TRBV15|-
CATSRGGSYGYTF
TGTGCCACCAGCAGAGGGGGCTCCTATGGCTACACCTTC
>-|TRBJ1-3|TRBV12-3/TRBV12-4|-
CASSGDLGNTIYF
TGTGCCAGCAGTGGGGACTTAGGAAACACCATATATTTT
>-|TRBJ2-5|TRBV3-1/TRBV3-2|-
CASSSETQYF
TGTGCCAGCAGTTCGGAGACCCAGTACTTC
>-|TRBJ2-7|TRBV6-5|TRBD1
CASSLRHGTGFYEQYF
TGTGCCAGCAGTTTGCGCCACGGGACAGGGTTCTACGAGCAGTACTTC
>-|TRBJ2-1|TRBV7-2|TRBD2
CASSFRRAGGYNEQFF
TGTGCCAGCAGCTTCCGGAGAGCGGGGGGGTACAATGAGCAGTTCTTC
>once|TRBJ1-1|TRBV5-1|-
CASSLVRGMNTEAFF
TGCGCCAGCAGCTTGGTACGGGGGATGAACACTGAAGCTTTCTTT
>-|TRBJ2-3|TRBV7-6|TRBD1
CASSGTGTGGVSTDTQYF
TGTGCCAGCAGCGGAACCGGGACAGGGGGCGTTAGCACAGATACGCAGTATTTT
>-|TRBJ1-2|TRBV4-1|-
CASSQDRPGALYGYTF
TGCGCCAGCAGCCAAGATCGGCCAGGGGCCCTCTATGGCTACACCTTC
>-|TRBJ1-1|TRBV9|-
CASSDLSFTEAFF
TGTGCCAGCAGCGACCTAAGTTTTACTGAAGCTTTCTTT
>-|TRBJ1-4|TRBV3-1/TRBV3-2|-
CASSQARGLKLFF
TGTGCCAGCAGCCAAGCAAGGGGCCTAAAACTGTTTTTT
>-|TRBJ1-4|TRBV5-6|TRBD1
CASSFGQGIATNEKLFF
TGTGCCAGCAGCTTTGGACAGGGGATAGCAACTAATGAAAAACTGTTTTTT
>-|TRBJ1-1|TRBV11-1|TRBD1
CASRKTQGGTEAFF
TGTGCCAGCAGGAAAACTCAGGGGGGCACTGAAGCTTTCTTT
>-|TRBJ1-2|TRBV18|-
CASSETALIYGYTF
TGTGCCAGCTCAGAGACAGCATTGATCTATGGCTACACCTTC
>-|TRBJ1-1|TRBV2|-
CASILGAVNTEAFF
TGTGCCAGCATCTTGGGGGCGGTGAACACTGAAGCTTTCTTT
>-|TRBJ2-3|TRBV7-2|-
CASSNRRGGGGADTQYF
TGTGCCAGCAGCAATCGGAGGGGGGGCGGTGGCGCAGATACGCAGTATTTT
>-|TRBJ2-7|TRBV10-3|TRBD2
CAISELAGTYEQYF
TGTGCCATCAGTGAACTAGCGGGGACCTACGAGCAGTACTTC
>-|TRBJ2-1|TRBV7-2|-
CASSLGTSNEQFF
TGTGCCAGCAGCTTGGGCACCTCCAATGAGCAGTTCTTC
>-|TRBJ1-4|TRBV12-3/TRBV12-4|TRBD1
CASSLDRAEKLFF
TGTGCCAGCAGTTTGGACAGGGCTGAAAAACTGTTTTTT
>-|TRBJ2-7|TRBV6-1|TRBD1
CASSELSAGGYDEQYF
TGTGCCAGCAGTGAACTCTCGGCAGGGGGCTACGACGAGCAGTACTTC
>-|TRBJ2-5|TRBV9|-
CASSGQHQETQYF
TGTGCCAGCAGCGGCCAACATCAAGAGACCCAGTACTTC
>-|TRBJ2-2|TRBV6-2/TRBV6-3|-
CASSYSGTQTGELFF
TGTGCCAGCAGTTACTCCGGGACACAGACCGGGGAGCTGTTTTTT